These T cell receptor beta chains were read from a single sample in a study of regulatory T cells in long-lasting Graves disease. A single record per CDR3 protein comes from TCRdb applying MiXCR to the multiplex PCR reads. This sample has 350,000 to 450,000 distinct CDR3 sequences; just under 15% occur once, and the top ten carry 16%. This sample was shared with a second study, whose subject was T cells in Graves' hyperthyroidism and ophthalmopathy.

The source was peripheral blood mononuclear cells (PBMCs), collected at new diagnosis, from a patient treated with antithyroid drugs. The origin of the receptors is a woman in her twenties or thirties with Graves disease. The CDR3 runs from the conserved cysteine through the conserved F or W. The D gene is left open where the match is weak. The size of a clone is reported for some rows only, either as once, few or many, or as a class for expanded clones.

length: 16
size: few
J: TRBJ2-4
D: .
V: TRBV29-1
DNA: TGCAGCGTTGAAGGATTTGGATCGGTAGCCAAAAACATTCAGTACTTC
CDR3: CSVEGFGSVAKNIQYF

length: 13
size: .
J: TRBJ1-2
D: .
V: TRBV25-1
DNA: TGTGCCAGCAGTGATATGTCGGTTGGTGGCTACACCTTC
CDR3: CASSDMSVGGYTF

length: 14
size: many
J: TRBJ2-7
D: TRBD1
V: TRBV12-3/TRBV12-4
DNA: TGTGCCAGCAGCGGACAGGCGAGCTCCTACGAGCAGTACTTC
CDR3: CASSGQASSYEQYF

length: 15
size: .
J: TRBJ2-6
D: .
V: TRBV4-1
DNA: TGCGCCAGCAGCCAATCCCCCCCTGGGGCCAACGTCCTGACTTTC
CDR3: CASSQSPPGANVLTF

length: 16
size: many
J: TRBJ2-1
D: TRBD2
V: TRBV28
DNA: TGTGCCAGCAGTCTCGCAGCGGGAGTGGGCTACAATGAGCAGTTCTTC
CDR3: CASSLAAGVGYNEQFF

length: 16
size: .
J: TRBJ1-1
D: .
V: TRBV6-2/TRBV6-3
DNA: TGTGCCAGCGCTTCTTTCCGGGGGGGCTCGAGGACTGAAGCTTTCTTT
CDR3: CASASFRGGSRTEAFF

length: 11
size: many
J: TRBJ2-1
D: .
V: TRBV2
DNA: TGTGCCAGCAGTGGAGGATTGGAGCAGTTCTTC
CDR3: CASSGGLEQFF

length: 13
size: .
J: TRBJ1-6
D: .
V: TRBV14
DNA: TGTGCCAGCAGCCATGATCTACCCCCACCCCTCCACTTT
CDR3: CASSHDLPPPLHF

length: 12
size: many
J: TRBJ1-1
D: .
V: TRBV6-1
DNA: TGTGCCAGCAGTCGGGGGAAAACTGAAGCTTTCTTT
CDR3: CASSRGKTEAFF

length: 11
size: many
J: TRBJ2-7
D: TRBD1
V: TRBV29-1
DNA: TGCAGCGTCAGACAGGGCCACGAGCAGTACTTC
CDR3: CSVRQGHEQYF

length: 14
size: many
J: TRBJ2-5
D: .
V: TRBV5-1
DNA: TGCGCCAGCCTTCCGGGGAGTAGAGGGGAGACCCAGTACTTC
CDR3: CASLPGSRGETQYF

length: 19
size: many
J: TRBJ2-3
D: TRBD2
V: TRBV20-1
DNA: TGCAGTGCTAGAGATTTTGGAGCGGGAACTTTCCGTGGGACAGATACGCAGTATTTT
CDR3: CSARDFGAGTFRGTDTQYF

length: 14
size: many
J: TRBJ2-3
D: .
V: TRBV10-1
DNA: TGCGCCAGCAGTGGAGGGGAGAGCACAGATACGCAGTATTTT
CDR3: CASSGGESTDTQYF

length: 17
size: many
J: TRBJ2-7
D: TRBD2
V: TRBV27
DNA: TGTGCCAGCAGTTTTGCGCCGGGACTAGCGGGAACCTACGAGCAGTACTTC
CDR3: CASSFAPGLAGTYEQYF